This entry concerns a single TCR beta chain. Its specificity is unknown. Libraries were prepared by immunoSEQ multiplex PCR; TCRdb keeps only in-frame clonotypes and omits some of them. The table shows around 350,000 clones, with roughly nine tenths occurring only once. V trimming: 6 bases; J trimming: 1 base; junction bases outside the gene matches: 7. CDR1 SGHVS and CDR2 FQNEAQ come from the germline V gene. This CDR3 is built from 15 residues. This sample is drawn from a study of Ad26.COV2.S vaccination and SARS-CoV-2 variants. Findings and caveats of the study: Similar non-spike TCR breadth was seen in vaccine and placebo recipients. In vaccinated individuals, spike-specific CD8+ and CD4+ T cell responses reportedly displayed substantial breadth. Overall T cell responses may have been underestimated by the analyses of TCR breadth and depth. Vaccinees showed greater spike-specific TCR breadth than placebo recipients.

The sequence derives from a human donor who had recovered from COVID-19. The chain carries TRBV7-8 and TRBJ2-7, with 9 positions matching TRBD1. The sequenced sample was peripheral blood, obtained after recovery from COVID-19. CDR3 loop: CASRITGTGSYEQYF. The CDR3 coding sequence is TGTGCCAGCAGAATAACCGGGACAGGGTCCTACGAGCAGTACTTC.